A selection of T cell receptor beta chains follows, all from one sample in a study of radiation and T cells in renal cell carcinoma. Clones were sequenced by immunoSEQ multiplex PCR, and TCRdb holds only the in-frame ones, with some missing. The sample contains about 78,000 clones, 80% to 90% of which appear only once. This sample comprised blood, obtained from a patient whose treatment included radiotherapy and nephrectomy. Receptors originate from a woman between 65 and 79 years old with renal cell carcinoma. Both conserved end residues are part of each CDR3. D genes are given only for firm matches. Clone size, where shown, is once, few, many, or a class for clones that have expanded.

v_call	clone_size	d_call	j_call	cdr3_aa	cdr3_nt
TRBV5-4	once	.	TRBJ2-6	CASSFPSPAVAGANVLTF	TGTGCCAGCAGCTTCCCCTCCCCGGCAGTTGCTGGGGCCAACGTCCTGACTTTC
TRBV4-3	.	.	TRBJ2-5	CASSQGWGLRGTQYF	TGCGCCAGCAGCCAAGGGTGGGGCCTGCGGGGGACCCAGTACTTC
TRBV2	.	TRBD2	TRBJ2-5	CASSPLQRGGETQYF	TGTGCCAGCAGCCCCCTTCAGCGGGGGGGGGAGACCCAGTACTTC
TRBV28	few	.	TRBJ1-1	CASSPGSNTEAFF	TGTGCCAGCAGTCCGGGCTCCAACACTGAAGCTTTCTTT
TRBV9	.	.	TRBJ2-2	CASSVALGLPGGETGELFF	TGTGCCAGCAGCGTAGCCCTCGGGTTACCAGGTGGGGAGACCGGGGAGCTGTTTTTT
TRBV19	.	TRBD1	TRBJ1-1	CASSLSRGKGTEAFF	TGTGCCAGTAGTCTAAGCAGGGGGAAGGGGACTGAAGCTTTCTTT
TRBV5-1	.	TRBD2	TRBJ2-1	CASRLAGGQNEQFF	TGCGCCAGCAGATTGGCGGGGGGGCAAAATGAGCAGTTCTTC
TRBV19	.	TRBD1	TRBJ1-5	CASSLQGGSNQPQHF	TGTGCCAGTAGTCTCCAGGGGGGTAGCAATCAGCCCCAGCATTTT
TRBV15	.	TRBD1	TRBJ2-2	CATSTTGEYTGELFF	TGTGCCACCAGCACCACAGGGGAGTACACCGGGGAGCTGTTTTTT
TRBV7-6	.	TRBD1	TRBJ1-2	CASSLGGGSYGYTF	TGTGCCAGCAGCTTGGGAGGGGGCTCCTATGGCTACACCTTC
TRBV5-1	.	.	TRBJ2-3	CASSLTGASTDTQYF	TGCGCCAGCAGCTTAACGGGGGCTAGCACAGATACGCAGTATTTT
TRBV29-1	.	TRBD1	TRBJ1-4	CSVFTGGGTNEKLFF	TGCAGCGTATTTACAGGGGGCGGAACTAATGAAAAACTGTTTTTT
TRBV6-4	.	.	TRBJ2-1	CASSDGVAVNEQFF	TGTGCCAGCAGTGACGGGGTAGCTGTCAATGAGCAGTTCTTC
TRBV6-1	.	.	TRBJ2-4	CASSDTSTGLVKNIQYF	TGTGCCAGCAGTGACACCTCCACAGGGTTGGTCAAAAACATTCAGTACTTC
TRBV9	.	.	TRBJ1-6	CASSVAGLNSPLHF	TGTGCCAGCAGCGTAGCCGGGCTCAATTCACCCCTCCACTTT
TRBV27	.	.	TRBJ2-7	CASSLGGTSYEQYF	TGTGCCAGCAGTTTGGGAGGGACATCCTACGAGCAGTACTTC
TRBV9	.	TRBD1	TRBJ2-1	CASSAGQENNEQFF	TGTGCCAGCAGCGCGGGACAGGAGAACAATGAGCAGTTCTTC
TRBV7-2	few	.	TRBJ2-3	CASNLRGGRTDTQYF	TGTGCCAGCAACTTAAGGGGGGGTCGCACAGATACGCAGTATTTT
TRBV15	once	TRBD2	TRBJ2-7	CASRGGLAGAEQYF	TGTGCCTCACGGGGTGGACTAGCGGGGGCAGAGCAGTACTTC
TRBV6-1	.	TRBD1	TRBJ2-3	CASSSRGRKSDTQYF	TGTGCCAGCAGTTCCAGGGGGCGTAAGTCAGATACGCAGTATTTT
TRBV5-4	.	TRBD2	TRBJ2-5	CASSLPAGGQETQYF	TGTGCCAGCAGCTTACCAGCGGGGGGGCAAGAGACCCAGTACTTC
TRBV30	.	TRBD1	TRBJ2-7	CASGQGSYEQYF	TGTGCCTCGGGACAGGGCTCCTACGAGCAGTACTTC
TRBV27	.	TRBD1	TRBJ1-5	CASRDRGWSQPQHF	TGTGCCAGCAGGGACAGGGGTTGGAGTCAGCCCCAGCATTTT
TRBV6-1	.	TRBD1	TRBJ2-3	CASSAVTGVTDTQYF	TGTGCCAGCAGTGCCGTGACAGGGGTCACAGATACGCAGTATTTT
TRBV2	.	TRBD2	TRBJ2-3	CASSPTSNTQYF	TGTGCCAGCAGTCCGACTAGCAATACGCAGTATTTT
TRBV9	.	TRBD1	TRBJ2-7	CASSVGPGTGAPYEQYF	TGTGCCAGCAGCGTAGGACCCGGGACAGGGGCCCCCTACGAGCAGTACTTC
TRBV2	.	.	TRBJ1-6	CASTESYNSPLHF	TGTGCCAGCACGGAGTCCTATAATTCACCCCTCCACTTT
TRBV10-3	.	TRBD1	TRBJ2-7	CAISESPGQVYEQYF	TGTGCCATCAGTGAGTCCCCGGGACAGGTATACGAGCAGTACTTC
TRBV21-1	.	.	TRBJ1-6	CASSKKRDTYNSPLHF	TGTGCCAGCAGCAAAAAGCGAGACACGTATAATTCACCCCTCCACTTT
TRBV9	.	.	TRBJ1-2	CASSPGRVNYGYTF	TGTGCCAGCAGCCCCGGGAGGGTCAACTATGGCTACACCTTC
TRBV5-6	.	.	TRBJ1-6	CASSLVGGDNSPLHF	TGTGCCAGCAGCTTGGTAGGGGGGGACAATTCACCCCTCCACTTT
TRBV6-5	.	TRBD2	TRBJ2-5	CASGPGGGETQYF	TGTGCCAGCGGACCGGGGGGGGGAGAGACCCAGTACTTC
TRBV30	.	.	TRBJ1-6	CAWRQDRTDNSPLHF	TGTGCCTGGAGACAAGACAGGACCGATAATTCACCCCTCCACTTT
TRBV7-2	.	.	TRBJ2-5	CASSLSGGTETQYF	TGTGCCAGCAGCTTAAGTGGAGGGACGGAGACCCAGTACTTC
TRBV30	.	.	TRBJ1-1	CAWKGDQGSAFF	TGTGCCTGGAAAGGGGATCAGGGTTCGGCTTTCTTT
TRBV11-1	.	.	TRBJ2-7	CASSPENTGYEQYF	TGTGCCAGCAGTCCAGAGAACACAGGCTACGAGCAGTACTTC
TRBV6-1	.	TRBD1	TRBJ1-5	CASSRTGDSNQPQHF	TGTGCCAGCAGCCGGACAGGAGATAGCAATCAGCCCCAGCATTTT
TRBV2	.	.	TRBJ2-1	CASSEALLGEQFF	TGTGCCAGCAGTGAAGCGCTTCTTGGGGAGCAGTTCTTC
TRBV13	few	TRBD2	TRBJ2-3	CASSFGGGTDTQYF	TGTGCCAGCAGCTTCGGCGGGGGTACAGATACGCAGTATTTT
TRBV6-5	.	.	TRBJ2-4	CASSAWGGPKNIQYF	TGTGCCAGCAGTGCCTGGGGGGGGCCAAAAAACATTCAGTACTTC
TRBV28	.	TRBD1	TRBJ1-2	CASSTEQGYYGYTF	TGTGCCAGCAGCACCGAACAGGGGTACTATGGCTACACCTTC
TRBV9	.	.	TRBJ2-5	CASSVVTGPLETQYF	TGTGCCAGCAGCGTAGTAACGGGCCCTCTGGAGACCCAGTACTTC
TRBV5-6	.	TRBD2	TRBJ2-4	CASSNGLAGVLAKNIQYF	TGTGCCAGCAGCAACGGACTAGCGGGCGTTCTAGCCAAAAACATTCAGTACTTC
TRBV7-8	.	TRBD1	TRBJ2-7	CASSARQGPSYEQYF	TGTGCCAGCAGCGCACGACAGGGGCCATCCTACGAGCAGTACTTC
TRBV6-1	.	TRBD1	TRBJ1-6	CASSERVVGTGGRALHF	TGTGCCAGCAGTGAAAGGGTGGTCGGAACAGGGGGTAGGGCCCTCCACTTT
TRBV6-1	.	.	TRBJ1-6	CASTQGGSNSPLHF	TGTGCCAGCACCCAAGGGGGGAGTAATTCACCCCTCCACTTT
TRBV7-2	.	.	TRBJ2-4	CASSLASGASRGIQYF	TGTGCCAGCAGCTTGGCCTCAGGGGCCTCCCGGGGAATTCAGTACTTC
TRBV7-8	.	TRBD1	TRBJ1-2	CASSLQLGTGNYGYTF	TGTGCCAGCAGCTTACAGTTAGGGACAGGGAACTATGGCTACACCTTC
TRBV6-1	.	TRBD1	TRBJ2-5	CASGRGLAETQYF	TGTGCAAGCGGCAGGGGGCTTGCAGAGACCCAGTACTTC
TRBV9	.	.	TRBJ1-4	CASSPGDQGEKLFF	TGTGCCAGCAGCCCCGGGGACCAGGGCGAAAAACTGTTTTTT
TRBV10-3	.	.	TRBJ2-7	CAISEQSEQYF	TGTGCCATCAGTGAGCAGTCCGAGCAGTACTTC
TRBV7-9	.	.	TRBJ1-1	CASSHRVDSTEAFF	TGTGCCAGCAGCCACCGGGTTGATAGCACTGAAGCTTTCTTT